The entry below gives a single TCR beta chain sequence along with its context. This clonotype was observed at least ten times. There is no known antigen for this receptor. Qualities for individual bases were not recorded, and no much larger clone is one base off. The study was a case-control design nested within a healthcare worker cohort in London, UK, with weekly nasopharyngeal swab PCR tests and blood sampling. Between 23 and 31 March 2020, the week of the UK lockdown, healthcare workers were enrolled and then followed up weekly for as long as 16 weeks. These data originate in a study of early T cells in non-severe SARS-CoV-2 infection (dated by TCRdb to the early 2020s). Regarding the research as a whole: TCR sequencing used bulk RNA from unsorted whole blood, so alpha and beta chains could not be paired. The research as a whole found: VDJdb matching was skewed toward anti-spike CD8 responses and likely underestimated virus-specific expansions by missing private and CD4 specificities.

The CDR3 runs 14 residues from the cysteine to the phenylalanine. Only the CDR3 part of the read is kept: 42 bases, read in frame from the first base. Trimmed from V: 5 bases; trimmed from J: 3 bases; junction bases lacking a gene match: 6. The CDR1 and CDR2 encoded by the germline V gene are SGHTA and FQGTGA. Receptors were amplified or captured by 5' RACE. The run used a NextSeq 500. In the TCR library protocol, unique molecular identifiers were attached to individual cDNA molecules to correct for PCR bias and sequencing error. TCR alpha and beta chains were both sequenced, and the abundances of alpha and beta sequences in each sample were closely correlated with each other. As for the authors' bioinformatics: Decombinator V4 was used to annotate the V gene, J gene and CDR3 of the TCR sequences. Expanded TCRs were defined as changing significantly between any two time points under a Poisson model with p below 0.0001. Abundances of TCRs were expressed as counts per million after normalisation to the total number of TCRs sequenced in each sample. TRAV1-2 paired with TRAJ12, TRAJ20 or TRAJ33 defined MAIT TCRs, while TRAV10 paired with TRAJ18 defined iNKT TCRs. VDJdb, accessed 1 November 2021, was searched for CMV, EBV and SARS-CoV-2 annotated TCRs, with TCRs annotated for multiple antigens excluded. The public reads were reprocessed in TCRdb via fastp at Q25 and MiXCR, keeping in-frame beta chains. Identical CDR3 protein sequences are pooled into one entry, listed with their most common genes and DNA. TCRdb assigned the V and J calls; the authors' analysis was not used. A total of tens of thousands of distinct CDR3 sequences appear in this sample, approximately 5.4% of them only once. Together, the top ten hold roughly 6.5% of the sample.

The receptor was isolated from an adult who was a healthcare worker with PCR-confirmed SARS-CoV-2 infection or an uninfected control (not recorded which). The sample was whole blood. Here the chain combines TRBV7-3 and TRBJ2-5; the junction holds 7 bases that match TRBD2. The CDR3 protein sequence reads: CASSPFRGEETQYF. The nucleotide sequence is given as TGTGCCAGCAGCCCCTTCCGGGGGGAAGAGACCCAGTACTTC.